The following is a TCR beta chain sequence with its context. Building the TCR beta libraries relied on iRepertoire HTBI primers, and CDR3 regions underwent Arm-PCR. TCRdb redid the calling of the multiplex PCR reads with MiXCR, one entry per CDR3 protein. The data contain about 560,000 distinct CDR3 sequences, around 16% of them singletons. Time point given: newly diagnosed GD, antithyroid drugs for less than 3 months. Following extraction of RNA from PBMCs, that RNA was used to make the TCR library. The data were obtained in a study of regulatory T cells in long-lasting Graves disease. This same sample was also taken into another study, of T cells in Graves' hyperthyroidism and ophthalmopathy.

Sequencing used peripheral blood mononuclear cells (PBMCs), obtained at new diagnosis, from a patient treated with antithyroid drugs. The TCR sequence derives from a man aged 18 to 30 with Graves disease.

The CDR3 loop is CASSQLGLTQETQYF. CDR3 nucleotides: TGCGCCAGCAGCCAATTAGGACTCACCCAAGAGACCCAGTACTTC. This chain uses TRBV4-1 with TRBJ2-1; D is possibly TRBD2 (5 bases). Judging by the DNA end, TRBJ2-5 fits better; the J call may be wrong. Germline loops: CDR1 MGHRA, CDR2 YSYEKL. The CDR3 runs 15 residues.